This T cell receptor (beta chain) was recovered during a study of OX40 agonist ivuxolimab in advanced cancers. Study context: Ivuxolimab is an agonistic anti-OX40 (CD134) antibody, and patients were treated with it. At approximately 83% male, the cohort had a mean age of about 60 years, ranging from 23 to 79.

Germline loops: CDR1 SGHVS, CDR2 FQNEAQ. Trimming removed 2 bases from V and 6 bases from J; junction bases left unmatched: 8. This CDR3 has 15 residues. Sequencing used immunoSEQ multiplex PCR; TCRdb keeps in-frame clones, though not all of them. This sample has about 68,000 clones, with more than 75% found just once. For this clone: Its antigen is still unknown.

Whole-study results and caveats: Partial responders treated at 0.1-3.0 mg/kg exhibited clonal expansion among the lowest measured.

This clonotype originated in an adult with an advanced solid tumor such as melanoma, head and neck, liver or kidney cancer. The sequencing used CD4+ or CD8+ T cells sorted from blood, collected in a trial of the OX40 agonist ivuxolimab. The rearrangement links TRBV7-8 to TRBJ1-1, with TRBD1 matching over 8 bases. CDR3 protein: CASSLRVSGGPEAFF. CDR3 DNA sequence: TGTGCCAGCAGCTTACGGGTTTCAGGGGGCCCTGAAGCTTTCTTT.